This T cell receptor (beta chain) was recovered during a study of T cell responses to AZD1222 COVID-19 vaccine. Analysis merged second doses at about 4 or about 12 weeks. Clones were sequenced by immunoSEQ multiplex PCR, and TCRdb holds only the in-frame ones, with some missing. The sample records 140,000 or so clones, approximately 86% being singletons. The study, taken as a whole, reports: Donors, mostly white British, included more females; clonal diversity was possibly underestimated.

CDR1 is SGHAT and CDR2 is FQNNGV in the germline V gene. Deletions cut 5 bases from V and 2 bases from J, with 16 bases between. This CDR3 is 15 amino acids long. This clone showed up just once. Its target is not known. This chain connects TRBV11-2 to TRBJ2-7; D gene uncertain. This sample comprised peripheral blood, obtained 28 days after the second AZD1222 dose. The origin of this receptor is an adult who received the AZD1222 COVID-19 vaccine. As DNA, the CDR3 is TGTGCCAGCAGCCGCTACGGGTCTGGGGCCTACGAGCAGTACTTC. Translating gives CASSRYGSGAYEQYF.